This T cell receptor beta chain stems from a study of T cell responses to AZD1222 COVID-19 vaccine. The study's findings and limits: Spike was spanned by vaccine-associated CD4 TCRs, with dominance at 160-218 and 743-854. In the spike-specific TCR repertoire, nearly half reportedly target unmutated variant regions. The donors showed a predominance of white British ancestry and of females, with possible underestimation of clonal diversity.

The CDR3 has 16 residues. V dropped 4 bases and J dropped 3 bases, with 16 bases sitting between them. The germline V gene encodes CDR1 MDHEN and CDR2 SYDVKM. Concerning this clone: Its antigen is not known.

Using immunoSEQ multiplex PCR, the repertoire was profiled, and TCRdb retains in-frame clones only, with some absent. The sample has fewer than 110,000 clones, about 86% seen once. The chain combines TRBV28 with TRBJ2-1; either TRBD1 or TRBD2 may supply D (5 bases each). The receptor's source is an adult in good health. The material was peripheral blood, obtained on day 0 of AZD1222 vaccination. Here the CDR3 DNA reads TGTGCCAGCAGTTCATCTGGGACCTCCAACTACAATGAGCAGTTCTTC. Translation gives CASSSSGTSNYNEQFF.